Below, 9 T cell receptor beta chains from the same sample are listed, as sequenced in a study of blood T cells in healthy people across ages. A J-beta primer mix and a sample-barcoded 5' primer were used in a second PCR of roughly 7 to 12 cycles. In TCRdb, the 5' RACE reads were re-called with MiXCR into one record per CDR3 protein. Of fewer than 1,000,000 distinct CDR3 sequences listed, approximately 48% are singletons. Sequencing was performed on blood. Receptor source: a man between 60 and 75 years old in good health.

The CDR3 nucleotides read TGTGCCAGCAGCGGGATTGGGACAACCGAGCAGTACTTC. It encodes CASSGIGTTEQYF. The gene calls are TRBV6-5 and TRBJ2-5, with D maybe TRBD1 (6 bases). The closer fit of TRBJ2-7 to the DNA end suggests the J call may be wrong. Germline V gives CDR1 MNHEY, CDR2 SVGAGI. The CDR3 sequence is 13 residues long.

This clonotype was recorded a few times. The chain carries TRBV3-1 and TRBJ2-4; possible D gene TRBD2, 6 bases. The germline gives CDR1 LGHDT, CDR2 YNNKEL (reference sequence). The length of the CDR3 is 14 residues. The V gene lost 2 bases and the J gene lost 5 bases, with 10 bases spanning the gap. CDR3 sequence (DNA): TGTGCCAGCAGCCAACGTGGCGGGGAAAACATTCAGTACTTC. This gives the protein CASSQRGGENIQYF.

This clonotype was counted only a few times. The V and J genes are TRBV5-1 and TRBJ2-7, with D maybe TRBD2 (6 bases). Germline V gene data show CDR1 as SGHRS and CDR2 as YFSETQ. V was cut by 0 bases and J by 2 bases, with 15 bases left in between. CDR3 length: 16 amino acids. CDR3 in amino acids: CASSLDTGTRPYEQYF. In DNA, the CDR3 is TGCGCCAGCAGCTTGGACACGGGGACTCGGCCCTACGAGCAGTACTTC.

J is TRBJ1-1 and V is TRBV20-1; D possibly corresponds to TRBD1 (5 bases). Germline V gives CDR1 DFQATT, CDR2 SNEGSKA (reference sequence). Trimming took off 2 bases at V and 4 bases at J, with 8 bases between the two ends. CDR3 length: 12 amino acids. The CDR3 DNA sequence: TGCAGTGCTAGACAGGGCCTCACTGAAGCTTTCTTT. As protein: CSARQGLTEAFF.

J is TRBJ2-1 and V is TRBV5-4; D gene uncertain. This CDR3 is built from 13 residues. V shed 5 bases and J shed 5 bases, with 11 bases lying between them. The germline CDR1 and CDR2 sequences are SGHNT and YYREEE (reference sequence). Here the CDR3 reads CASRKGFDNEQFF. DNA for the CDR3: TGTGCCAGCAGAAAGGGTTTTGACAATGAGCAGTTCTTC.

The chain recombines TRBV12-3 or TRBV12-4 with TRBJ2-5, with TRBD2 as a possible D gene (6 bases). The ends were cut back, 6 bases at V and 7 bases at J, with 18 bases in the middle. CDR3 length: 14 amino acids. CDR3 region: CASRKGSPGGTQYF. CDR3 sequence (DNA): TGTGCCAGCAGGAAAGGCAGTCCCGGGGGGACCCAGTACTTC.

The chain couples TRBV2 to TRBJ2-1; no reliable D call. The length of the CDR3 is 11 residues. Germline values: CDR1 SNHLY, CDR2 FYNNEI. V gave up 7 bases and J gave up 4 bases, with 5 bases separating them. CDR3 coding DNA: TGTGCCAGCAAGTATTACAATGAGCAGTTCTTC. Translated: CASKYYNEQFF.

The rearrangement uses TRBV28 and TRBJ2-3, with unresolved D. The CDR3 consists of 15 residues. The V gene lost 6 bases and the J gene lost 4 bases, with 17 bases spanning the gap. Germline CDR1 and CDR2: MDHEN and SYDVKM. This CDR3 reads CASSQSLRAPDTQYF. CDR3 nucleotides: TGTGCCAGCAGCCAGTCCCTAAGGGCCCCAGATACGCAGTATTTT.

The chain employs TRBV19 and TRBJ2-1; 7 bases map to TRBD1. The germline V gene has CDR1 LNHDA and CDR2 SQIVND (reference sequence). CDR3 length: 14 amino acids. The trim removed 5 bases at V and 6 bases at J, leaving 7 bases unmatched. CDR3 sequence: CASSLRDSLNEQFF. CDR3 in DNA: TGTGCCAGTAGTCTCCGGGACAGCCTCAATGAGCAGTTCTTC. Full variable domain (outside the CDR3, taken from reference TRBV19 and TRBJ2-1): DGGITQSPKYLFRKEGQNVTLSCEQNLNHDAMYWYRQDPGQGLRLIYYSQIVNDFQKGDIAEGYSVSREKKESFPLTVTSAQKNPTAFYLCASSLRDSLNEQFFGPGTRLTVL.